These 23 T cell receptor beta chains were sequenced from one sample in a study of monozygotic twins with inflammatory bowel disease (dated by TCRdb to about 2019). Libraries were prepared through 5' RACE. Sequencing relied on an Illumina HiSeq 2500. One entry per CDR3 protein sequence results from the TCRdb reprocessing of the reads, with DNA left out. The sample table on file contains 400,000 to 500,000 distinct CDR3 sequences. The ten largest make up 2% to 3% of the sample. The source material was blood. These receptors were taken from a human donor with ulcerative colitis or Crohn's disease, or a healthy co-twin of an affected twin (not recorded which).

The chain recombines TRBV29-1 with TRBJ2-3; the TCRdb call, TRBD2, lacks DNA for checking. The germline CDR1 and CDR2 sequences are SQVTM and ANQGSEA. This CDR3 region has 13 residues. The CDR3 loop is CSVGLGGTDTQYF.

This sequence joins TRBV6-1 and TRBJ1-2; checking the TCRdb D call of TRBD1 is not possible without DNA. The V gene's germline CDR1 is MNHNS and CDR2 SASEGT. The CDR3 has 17 residues. CDR3 protein: CASSERVTIRGPRGYTF.

The gene calls are TRBV28 and TRBJ2-1; TCRdb designates TRBD2, a call that cannot be tested without DNA. The CDR3 extends over 14 amino acids. CDR1 MDHEN and CDR2 SYDVKM come from the germline V gene. CDR3: CASSPTSGLNEQFF.

The chain recombines TRBV5-1 with TRBJ2-1; the TRBD2 assignment by TCRdb is unverifiable without DNA. The germline CDR1 and CDR2 sequences are SGHRS and YFSETQ. The CDR3 totals 14 residues. Here the CDR3 reads CASSLGTGDNEQFF.

The CDR3 loop is CASSQDGGTNEKLFF. J is TRBJ1-4 and V is TRBV4-1. CDR3 length equals 15 residues. Germline V CDR1 and CDR2: MGHRA, YSYEKL.

This sequence joins TRBV4-1 and TRBJ2-3; lacking DNA, the TRBD1 call made by TCRdb goes unchecked. The CDR3 covers 16 residues. CDR1 MGHRA and CDR2 YSYEKL come from the germline V gene. The CDR3 reads CASSQDPGRSTDTQYF.

V usage is TRBV24-1 and J usage is TRBJ2-1. Germline lookup yields CDR1 KGHDR and CDR2 SFDVKD. CDR3 size: 14 residues. The CDR3 sequence: CATSDGGSYNEQFF.

The rearrangement links TRBV19 to TRBJ2-6; TCRdb names TRBD2, which stays unverified in the absence of DNA. Germline lookup yields CDR1 LNHDA and CDR2 SQIVND (reference sequence). The CDR3 length is 17 residues. CDR3 in amino acids: CASSIVGGGSGANVLTF.

The V and J genes are TRBV20-1 and TRBJ1-6; the TRBD1 assignment by TCRdb is unverifiable without DNA. The CDR3 length is 13 residues. Germline V gene lookup returns CDR1 DFQATT and CDR2 SNEGSKA (reference sequence). CDR3 protein: CSASGQGGSPLHF.

This chain uses TRBV30 with TRBJ1-4; TCRdb's D gene call, TRBD1, goes unchecked for lack of DNA. The CDR3 is 16 amino acids. Germline V lookup: CDR1 GTSNPN, CDR2 SVGIG (reference sequence). This CDR3 is CAWSLRGVMPNEKLFF.

The chain couples TRBV6-1 to TRBJ1-5; TCRdb designates TRBD1, a call that cannot be tested without DNA. Per germline, CDR1 MNHNS and CDR2 SASEGT. The CDR3 contains 13 residues. This chain's CDR3 is CASRVSGDQPQHF.

The chain has TRBV5-1 and TRBJ2-3; TCRdb gives TRBD2 as the D gene, but with no DNA this cannot be confirmed. This CDR3 spans 14 amino acids. Germline assignment: CDR1 SGHRS and CDR2 YFSETQ. The chain's CDR3 is CASSSGTLEDTQYF.

The chain combines TRBV7-2 with TRBJ1-4; absent DNA, TCRdb's TRBD1 call cannot be checked. Germline CDR1 is SGHTA and CDR2 is FQGNSA. The CDR3 runs 11 residues. The CDR3 loop is CASSFGAELFF.

The J gene is TRBJ1-5, the V gene TRBV12-3 or TRBV12-4. There are 17 residues in the CDR3. CDR3 in amino acids: CASSLLGDLDSNQPQHF.

The rearrangement links TRBV3-1 to TRBJ1-1; TCRdb's assignment of TRBD1 cannot be checked, as there is no DNA. The CDR3 runs to 14 residues. Germline lookup yields CDR1 LGHDT and CDR2 YNNKEL (reference sequence). The CDR3 is CASSQVQGSTEAFF.

This chain uses TRBV12-3 or TRBV12-4 with TRBJ1-4; TCRdb selects TRBD1, and the lack of DNA leaves this call unchecked. The CDR3 runs 18 residues. The chain's CDR3 is CASSFGHSIHGTNEKLFF.

The genes are TRBV30 and TRBJ1-6; without DNA, the TCRdb call of TRBD1 cannot be checked. Germline CDR1 and CDR2: GTSNPN and SVGIG (reference sequence). CDR3 length: 14 residues. The CDR3 here is CAWKVGQGNSPLHF. Combining the CDR3 with reference TRBV30 and TRBJ1-6 gives the whole variable domain SQTIHQWPATLVQPVGSPLSLECTVEGTSNPNLYWYRQAAGRGLQLLFYSVGIGQISSEVPQNLSASRPQDRQFILSSKKLLLSDSGFYLCAWKVGQGNSPLHFGNGTRLTVT.

The genes are TRBV4-1 and TRBJ2-7. There are 12 residues in the CDR3. CDR1 and CDR2 from the germline V gene are MGHRA and YSYEKL. CDR3: CASSQEASRQYF.

This rearrangement joins TRBV13 to TRBJ2-3; lacking DNA, the TRBD1 call made by TCRdb goes unchecked. The CDR3 loop spans 15 amino acids. Per germline, CDR1 PRHDT and CDR2 FYEKMQ (reference sequence). The CDR3 here is CASSFRQGATDTQYF. Drawing the rest from reference TRBV13 and TRBJ2-3, the complete variable domain is AAGVIQSPRHLIKEKRETATLKCYPIPRHDTVYWYQQGPGQDPQFLISFYEKMQSDKGSIPDRFSAQQFSDYHSELNMSSLELGDSALYFCASSFRQGATDTQYFGPGTRLTVL.

The chain carries TRBV7-9 and TRBJ2-5; TCRdb selects TRBD1, and the lack of DNA leaves this call unchecked. Per the germline V gene, CDR1 is SEHNR and CDR2 is FQNEAQ (reference sequence). The CDR3 sequence is 14 residues long. CDR3 loop: CASFEGNSGETQYF.

The genes are TRBV5-6 and TRBJ2-1; the TRBD1 assignment by TCRdb is unverifiable without DNA. The CDR3 has 16 amino acids. Germline lookup yields CDR1 SGHDT and CDR2 YYEEEE. CDR3 sequence reads: CASTSYLRRGGGEQFF.

The rearrangement uses TRBV11-2 and TRBJ2-4; TCRdb gives TRBD2 as the D gene, but with no DNA this cannot be confirmed. The germline V gene has CDR1 SGHAT and CDR2 FQNNGV. The CDR3 totals 18 residues. The CDR3 here is CASTPRVGTSGGKNIQYF.

The chain is built from TRBV5-1 and TRBJ2-7; TCRdb reports TRBD2, a call that lacks DNA to check it against. Germline CDR1 reads SGHRS; CDR2 reads YFSETQ. The CDR3 has 13 amino acids. The CDR3 sequence is CASSIGPTGEQYF. Variable domain in full (rest from reference TRBV5-1 and TRBJ2-7): KAGVTQTPRYLIKTRGQQVTLSCSPISGHRSVSWYQQTPGQGLQFLFEYFSETQRNKGNFPGRFSGRQFSNSRSEMNVSTLELGDSALYLCASSIGPTGEQYFGPGTRLTVT.